Each of the 7 T cell receptor beta chains below was sequenced from the same sample in a study of blood T cell repertoires in COVID-19. Produced via immunoSEQ multiplex PCR; TCRdb's table is partial and in-frame only. The data show about 120,000 clones, with roughly 69% seen just once and around 2% held by the top ten. The source material was peripheral blood. These receptor sequences come from a woman aged 65 to 85 with acute or convalescent COVID-19.

The chain is built from TRBV29-1 and TRBJ2-5; no firm D call. The CDR3 consists of 12 residues. Germline V gives CDR1 SQVTM, CDR2 ANQGSEA. Between the trimmed V and J ends, which lost 4 bases and 1 base, there was a span of 7 bases. The CDR3 loop is CSVGAAQETQYF. Here the CDR3 DNA reads TGCAGCGTTGGGGCAGCCCAAGAGACCCAGTACTTC.

CDR3 sequence (DNA): TGTGCCAGCGTGGGGAGAAGTGTCAATCAGCCCCAGCATTTT. Translated: CASVGRSVNQPQHF. The chain joins TRBV6-6 to TRBJ1-5; D unresolved. CDR3 length: 14 amino acids. V lost 8 bases to trimming and J lost 3 bases, with 14 bases between them. Germline CDR1 and CDR2: MNHNY and SVGAGI (reference sequence).

The chain joins TRBV5-1 to TRBJ1-2; 7 bases align to TRBD1. In germline, CDR1 is SGHRS, CDR2 YFSETQ. V was pared by 4 bases and J by 7 bases, with 19 bases of the junction left unmatched. The CDR3 contains 17 residues. CDR3 sequence (DNA): TGCGCCAGCAGCCAGACCGGGACAGCACTAACAGGAGGTGGCTACACCTTC. It specifies CASSQTGTALTGGGYTF.

This clone appeared a few times. V and J are TRBV9 and TRBJ2-1, with 8 bases identical to TRBD2. The CDR3 is 16 amino acids. The junction had 6 bases not matched to a gene; V was cut back by 0 bases and J by 4 bases. CDR1 and CDR2 from the germline V gene are SGDLS and YYNGEE. CDR3 coding DNA: TGTGCCAGCAGCGTAGCGTCCCTAGCGGGTTACAATGAGCAGTTCTTC. It specifies CASSVASLAGYNEQFF.

This sequence joins TRBV12-5 and TRBJ1-4, with 7 nucleotides matching TRBD1. The V gene's germline CDR1 is LGHNT and CDR2 FRNRAP. The trim removed 2 bases at V and 7 bases at J, leaving 10 bases unmatched. The CDR3 covers 16 residues. As DNA, the CDR3 is TGTGCTAGTGGTTTGATCTTAGGGACAGTCGCTGAAAAACTGTTTTTT. Its protein is CASGLILGTVAEKLFF.

This chain connects TRBV7-9 to TRBJ1-2, with TRBD1 matching over 8 bases. This CDR3 is built from 14 residues. Per germline, CDR1 SEHNR and CDR2 FQNEAQ (reference sequence). The V segment lost 5 bases and the J segment 8 bases; nucleotides outside the gene matches: 10. The CDR3 nucleotides are TGTGCCAGCAGCAGACAGGGGACGGAACCAGGCTACACCTTC. Translated, it gives CASSRQGTEPGYTF.

The chain has TRBV10-3 and TRBJ2-3; possibly TRBD1 for D (6 bases). CDR3 length equals 14 residues. CDR1 and CDR2 (germline): ENHRY, SYGVKD. V lost 3 bases and J 3 bases, leaving 10 bases between the germline ends. DNA of the CDR3: TGTGCCATCAGTGAAAGGGGGAAGACAGATACGCAGTATTTT. Its protein product is CAISERGKTDTQYF.